These T cell receptor beta chains were read from a single sample in a study of T cell changes during pregnancy in multiple sclerosis. TCRdb's table, derived via immunoSEQ multiplex PCR, lists solely in-frame clones and lacks some. Of about 13,000 clones listed, roughly 88% are singletons. The source material was CD8+ T cells from peripheral blood mononuclear cells, sampled after pregnancy. The receptors were sampled from a female donor in good health, enrolled as a control in a pregnancy study. Both conserved end residues are part of each CDR3. The order of the fields is D gene, J gene, clone size, V gene, CDR3 DNA, CDR3 protein. The D gene is left open where the match is weak. Clone sizes are given selectively: once, few, many, or a class where the clone is expanded.

. TRBJ2-7 . TRBV19 TGTGCCAGTAGTATCGGTCCCACCTACGAGCAGTACTTC CASSIGPTYEQYF
TRBD2 TRBJ2-1 . TRBV29-1 TGCAGCGTTGACGGGCTAGCGGGAGGGCCGAGTAATGAGCAGTTCTTC CSVDGLAGGPSNEQFF
. TRBJ2-7 . TRBV2 TGTGCCAGCAGAAAGACAGGGCGGGGTGGCTACGAGCAGTACTTC CASRKTGRGGYEQYF
. TRBJ1-3 . TRBV9 TGTGCCAGCAGCATGCAGGGAGGTGGAAACACCATATATTTT CASSMQGGGNTIYF
TRBD2 TRBJ2-5 . TRBV11-2 TGTGCCAGCAGCTTAGATCTTACGGGGGGGGGAGAGACCCAGTACTTC CASSLDLTGGGETQYF
TRBD1 TRBJ1-1 . TRBV6-5 TGTGCCAGCAGTTACTCGACAGGGCTGGAAGCTTTCTTT CASSYSTGLEAFF
. TRBJ1-2 . TRBV5-1 TGCGCCAGCAGCTTTTCTCGACAGCCGGGAGGGGATGGCTACACCTTC CASSFSRQPGGDGYTF
. TRBJ2-1 . TRBV7-8 TGTGCCAGCAGCTCCTCCTCCTACAATGAGCAGTTCTTC CASSSSSYNEQFF
. TRBJ2-1 . TRBV7-2 TGTGCCAGCAGCTCCCACGGGAAGAGCTCCTACAATGAGCAGTTCTTC CASSSHGKSSYNEQFF
. TRBJ1-1 . TRBV23-1 TGCGCCAGCAGTCCGGACAGTTTGAACACTGAAGCTTTCTTT CASSPDSLNTEAFF
TRBD1 TRBJ1-2 . TRBV28 TGTGCCAGCAGTCCTTGGACAGGGGGAGATGGCTACACCTTC CASSPWTGGDGYTF
. TRBJ1-2 . TRBV15 TGTGCCACCAGCCCAACAAGGGGCAAGCGCACCTTC CATSPTRGKRTF
. TRBJ1-1 . TRBV14 TGTGCCAGCAGCCAAACCAAACACATGAACACTGAAGCTTTCTTT CASSQTKHMNTEAFF
TRBD2 TRBJ2-3 . TRBV6-4 TGTGCCAGCAGTGAAGGGACTAGCGGGGCAGATACGCAGTATTTT CASSEGTSGADTQYF
. TRBJ1-1 medium-sized TRBV4-3 TGCGCCAGCAGCCAAGGGACAGATGGGCTGTCTGAAGCTTTCTTT CASSQGTDGLSEAFF
. TRBJ2-3 . TRBV29-1 TGCAGCGTTGACCGGGGGAGAGATACGCAGTATTTT CSVDRGRDTQYF
. TRBJ2-2 . TRBV4-1 TGCGCCAGCAGCCCCGGGACTCCCGGGGAGCTGTTTTTT CASSPGTPGELFF
. TRBJ2-4 . TRBV6-1 TGTGCCAGCACCTTGATAGGGGGAGAGGGGAACATTCAGTACTTC CASTLIGGEGNIQYF
TRBD1 TRBJ2-1 few TRBV6-4 TGTGCCAGCAGTGAGGGGACAGGGGCCAATGAGCAGTTCTTC CASSEGTGANEQFF
TRBD1 TRBJ2-2 . TRBV9 TGTGCCAGCAGCGCACGGACAGGAACCTCGAACACCGGGGAGCTGTTTTTT CASSARTGTSNTGELFF
TRBD2 TRBJ2-3 . TRBV28 TGTGCCAGCAGTCCCCCAGCGGGGGGTGTCACAGATACGCAGTATTTT CASSPPAGGVTDTQYF
TRBD2 TRBJ2-1 . TRBV28 TGTGCCAGCAGTACACCAACTAGCGGGAGGCCGATTGATGAGCAGTTCTTC CASSTPTSGRPIDEQFF
. TRBJ2-7 . TRBV6-5 TGTGCCAGCAGTTACGACTCCGGTCCCTACGAGCAGTACTTC CASSYDSGPYEQYF
. TRBJ1-2 . TRBV7-9 TGTGCCAGCCTGCCAGGGGTTGGCTATGGCTACACCTTC CASLPGVGYGYTF
TRBD1 TRBJ2-7 . TRBV19 TGTGCCAGTAGTATAGAGGTGGGACAGGGACCTCGGGAGCAGTACTTC CASSIEVGQGPREQYF
. TRBJ1-1 . TRBV14 TGTGCCAGCAGCCAAGGGGAGCCAATAGAAGCTTTCTTT CASSQGEPIEAFF
TRBD2 TRBJ2-3 . TRBV4-3 TGCGCCAGCAGCCAAGATCATAATGGGGGGGGTACGCAGTATTTT CASSQDHNGGGTQYF
TRBD1 TRBJ2-1 . TRBV5-1 TGCGCCAGCAGCTGGGGACAGGCGGACAATGAGCAGTTCTTC CASSWGQADNEQFF
TRBD1 TRBJ2-2 . TRBV4-3 TGCGCCAGCAGCCGGGGACAGGGGGTGGACACCGGGGAGCTGTTTTTT CASSRGQGVDTGELFF
. TRBJ2-7 . TRBV6-5 TGTGCCAGCAGTCCAGCCGGGTTCTATGACGAGCAGTACTTC CASSPAGFYDEQYF
. TRBJ2-3 . TRBV5-6 TGTGCCAGCAGCGGATCAATTGATCTCACAGATGCGCAGTATTTT CASSGSIDLTDAQYF
. TRBJ1-1 . TRBV7-8 TGTGCCAGCGGCAGGGGCAACACTGAAGCTTTCTTT CASGRGNTEAFF
. TRBJ1-3 . TRBV27 TGTGCCAGCGTCAGCTTGGTGGGGGGTGGAAACACCATATATTTT CASVSLVGGGNTIYF
TRBD2 TRBJ2-1 . TRBV23-1 TGCGCCGCGCCTCTAGCGGGAGGAGGATACAATGAGCAGTTCTTC CAAPLAGGGYNEQFF
. TRBJ1-3 . TRBV7-9 TGTGCCAGCAGCAAAGGGGCGGACGCTCTCTCTGGAAACACCATATATTTT CASSKGADALSGNTIYF
TRBD1 TRBJ1-1 . TRBV10-3 TGTGCCATCAGGGACGGGACAGGGGGTTACACTGAAGCTTTCTTT CAIRDGTGGYTEAFF
TRBD2 TRBJ2-3 . TRBV6-4 TGTGCCAGCAGTGACGAGGGCGGGAGTGGCACAGATACGCAGTATTTT CASSDEGGSGTDTQYF
. TRBJ2-7 . TRBV19 TGTGCCAGTAGTATGAGTAGTGGTTACGAGCAGTACTTC CASSMSSGYEQYF
. TRBJ2-7 . TRBV6-5 TGTGCCAGCAGGGGGGGACAGAGCTACGAGCAGTACTTC CASRGGQSYEQYF
TRBD1 TRBJ2-3 . TRBV5-4 TGTGCCAGCAGCCCATCCAGGGACAGGGGGCCTACAGATACGCAGTATTTT CASSPSRDRGPTDTQYF
. TRBJ2-1 once TRBV21-1 TGTGCCACCTTCACAGGGAAGGTGAATGAGCAGTTCTTC CATFTGKVNEQFF
. TRBJ2-1 . TRBV4-3 TGCGCCAGCAGCCAAGATTTCGGACTGCAGAATGAGCAGTTCTTC CASSQDFGLQNEQFF